This entry lists 18 T cell receptor beta chains sequenced from one sample in a study of T cells in Graves' hyperthyroidism and ophthalmopathy. TCR beta CDR3 regions were amplified from RNA. The HTBI primer set drove a first-round RT-PCR of the TCR CDR3. TCRdb re-analysed the multiplex PCR reads in MiXCR, keeping a single row per CDR3 protein. The sample includes hundreds of thousands of distinct CDR3 sequences, around 20% of them seen just once. Source material: blood. These receptor sequences come from a woman aged 45-65 years with Graves' hyperthyroidism that later progressed to Graves' ophthalmopathy.

This clonotype was seen a few times. Written as DNA, the CDR3 is TGTGCCAGCAGCCATCCGTTCATGGGTAGCGGGGGGGGCGATGAGCAGTTCTTC. This encodes CASSHPFMGSGGGDEQFF. The chain combines TRBV3-1 with TRBJ2-1, with 11 bases identical to TRBD2. CDR3 length: 18 amino acids. Germline values: CDR1 LGHDT, CDR2 YNNKEL (reference sequence). With V trimmed by 3 bases and J by 8 bases, 15 bases remained unmatched.

This chain joins TRBV10-1 and TRBJ1-6; D call uncertain. Trimming removed 2 bases at V and 7 bases at J, with 9 bases between. CDR1 and CDR2 from the germline V gene are WNHNN and SYGVQD (reference sequence). The CDR3 spans 14 residues. The CDR3: CASSELQRNSPLHF. The CDR3 coding sequence is TGCGCCAGCAGTGAGCTACAGCGAAATTCACCCCTCCACTTT.

At least ten counts were recorded for this clonotype. The V call is TRBV12-3 or TRBV12-4, the J call TRBJ2-3, with 9 bases matching TRBD2. Trimming cost V 7 bases and J 1 base; bases outside gene matches: 12. The CDR3 spans 17 residues. CDR3: CASTLRLAEKRTDTQYF. For the CDR3, the DNA is TGTGCCAGCACCCTCCGACTAGCGGAGAAACGCACAGATACGCAGTATTTT.

This clonotype has at least ten counts. The chain uses TRBV7-9 and TRBJ1-2; the D is unclear. Trimming removed 5 bases at V and 4 bases at J, with 5 bases between. Germline V gene data show CDR1 as SEHNR and CDR2 as FQNEAQ (reference sequence). This CDR3 region has 11 residues. The CDR3 bases are TGTGCCAGCAGCCCTCTCTATGGCTACACCTTC. The encoded protein is CASSPLYGYTF.

The V call is TRBV5-1, the J call TRBJ2-7; D tentatively fits TRBD1 or TRBD2 (5 bases each). V lost 4 bases to trimming and J lost 2 bases, with 13 bases between them. The germline V gene encodes CDR1 SGHRS and CDR2 YFSETQ. There are 14 residues in the CDR3. DNA for the CDR3: TGCGCCAGCAGCCCCTGGGACCAGCCCTACGAGCAGTACTTC. Translated: CASSPWDQPYEQYF.

This clonotype has a handful of counts. V gene TRBV15 combines with J gene TRBJ2-7; D might be TRBD1 or TRBD2, each matching 5 bases. V lost 6 bases to trimming and J lost 5 bases, with 23 bases between them. Germline CDR1 LNHNV, CDR2 YYDKDF (reference sequence). This CDR3 comprises 16 residues. For the CDR3, the DNA is TGTGCCACCAGTAAACAACCTAGGGACGGCTATAACGAGCAGTACTTC. Translation: CATSKQPRDGYNEQYF.

This clonotype was counted ten times or more. The rearrangement uses TRBV20-1 and TRBJ1-5; TRBD1 might be the D (5 bases). Trimming pared 1 base from V and 3 bases from J, leaving 10 bases between. The CDR3 has 14 residues. Looked up from germline, CDR1 is DFQATT and CDR2 is SNEGSKA (reference sequence). Here the CDR3 DNA reads TGCAGTGCTAGAGTGCTAGGGACCAATCAGCCCCAGCATTTT. Translating gives CSARVLGTNQPQHF.

This clonotype appeared many times. V gene TRBV20-1 combines with J gene TRBJ2-3; the match to TRBD1 covers 9 bases. V lost 6 bases, J lost 4 bases, and 11 bases stayed unmatched. The CDR3 is 15 amino acids. Germline CDR1 reads DFQATT; CDR2 reads SNEGSKA (reference sequence). The CDR3, as DNA: TGCAGTGCCGTCCCCGGGACAGGGTTTGCAGATACGCAGTATTTT. It is translated as CSAVPGTGFADTQYF.

This clonotype showed up many times. This chain uses TRBV7-9 with TRBJ1-1; 8 bases line up with TRBD1. The CDR3 runs 17 residues. Unmatched junction bases numbered 10, after V lost 0 bases and J lost 4 bases. Germline assignment: CDR1 SEHNR and CDR2 FQNEAQ (reference sequence). CDR3 coding DNA: TGTGCCAGCAGCTTAGCGAACGGGGACAGGAGGGGCACTGAAGCTTTCTTT. Its translation: CASSLANGDRRGTEAFF. The variable domain in full, with the rest retrieved from reference TRBV7-9 and TRBJ1-1, is DTGVSQNPRHKITKRGQNVTFRCDPISEHNRLYWYRQTLGQGPEFLTYFQNEAQLEKSRLLSDRFSAERPKGSFSTLEIQRTEQGDSAMYLCASSLANGDRRGTEAFFGQGTRLTVV.

This clonotype appeared once. Sequence at one end of the junction differs from germline and may be a read error. This rearrangement joins TRBV5-6 to TRBJ1-1; 8 bases are shared with TRBD1. The CDR3 runs to 15 residues. Germline V gene data show CDR1 as SGHDT and CDR2 as YYEEEE. CDR3 DNA: TGCGCCAGCAGCCAAGGCCAGGGGGCGGACACTGAAGCTTTCTTT. It is translated as CASSQGQGADTEAFF.

This clonotype was counted a few times. The V gene is TRBV19, the J gene TRBJ2-1; no reliable D call. This CDR3 spans 17 amino acids. The V end lost 3 bases, the J end lost 1 base, and 16 bases lay between the germline ends. In germline, CDR1 is LNHDA, CDR2 SQIVND (reference sequence). The CDR3 nucleotides read TGTGCCAGTAGTATTCTCCCACTGACGCAATCCTACAATGAGCAGTTCTTC. Translation gives CASSILPLTQSYNEQFF.

CDR3 amino acids: CASSYAREGVEQYF. As DNA, the CDR3 is TGTGCCAGCAGTTACGCCAGGGAGGGAGTCGAGCAGTACTTC. The chain links TRBV6-5 to TRBJ2-7; TRBD2 aligns across 7 bases. Germline V lookup: CDR1 MNHEY, CDR2 SVGAGI. Unmatched junction bases numbered 7, after V lost 2 bases and J lost 6 bases. The CDR3 is made up of 14 amino acids.

To note about this clonotype: A clone one base away is much larger, so this may be a read error. The V and J genes are TRBV20-1 and TRBJ1-5; 10 nucleotides align to TRBD1. CDR1 and CDR2 from the germline V gene are DFQATT and SNEGSKA (reference sequence). J was trimmed by 0 bases and V by 5 bases; bases with no gene match: 1. The CDR3 spans 14 residues. CDR3 sequence reads: CSAGTGDSNQPQHF. The CDR3, as DNA: TGCAGTGCTGGGACAGGGGATAGCAATCAGCCCCAGCATTTT.

This clonotype came up many times. The chain couples TRBV2 to TRBJ2-5; D is possibly TRBD1 or TRBD2 (5 bases each). The CDR3 contains 15 residues. Germline V gives CDR1 SNHLY, CDR2 FYNNEI. Trimming left V 4 bases short and J 5 bases short, with 17 bases between. In DNA, the CDR3 is TGTGCCAGCAGTGTGGTGGGGACGTCGGGGGAGACCCAGTACTTC. It encodes CASSVVGTSGETQYF.

The genes are TRBV4-1 and TRBJ2-7; no reliable D call. With 1 base removed from V and 5 bases from J, the gap between germline ends came to 15 bases. The CDR3 runs to 15 residues. Per germline, CDR1 MGHRA and CDR2 YSYEKL. The CDR3 coding sequence is TGCGCCAGCAGCCAAGCCCAGAGAGCTTTTGACGAGCAGTACTTC. This codes for CASSQAQRAFDEQYF.

This clonotype was detected ten times or more. The chain is built from TRBV18 and TRBJ1-1, with 7 nucleotides matching TRBD1. The junction had 4 bases not matched to a gene; V was cut back by 3 bases and J by 0 bases. This CDR3 is 15 amino acids long. CDR1 KGHSH and CDR2 LQKENI come from the germline V gene. This CDR3 reads CASSPEQGLNTEAFF. In DNA, the CDR3 is TGTGCCAGCTCACCGGAACAGGGGCTGAACACTGAAGCTTTCTTT.

This clonotype was detected ten times or more. This CDR3 is CASSEGVGLSYEQYF. The DNA for the CDR3 is TGTGCCAGCAGTGAAGGGGTGGGACTCTCCTACGAGCAGTACTTC. This sequence joins TRBV2 and TRBJ2-7; D might be TRBD2 (6 bases). In germline, CDR1 is SNHLY, CDR2 FYNNEI. The CDR3 extends over 15 amino acids. Deletions cut 1 base from V and 0 bases from J, with 10 bases between.

In this sample, this clonotype turned up a few times. V is TRBV7-9 and J is TRBJ2-5, with TRBD2 matching 10 bases. Germline CDR1 SEHNR, CDR2 FQNEAQ (reference sequence). The CDR3 is 17 residues long. V trimming: 1 base; J trimming: 2 bases; junction bases outside the gene matches: 7. The CDR3 spells CASSLGGASGGQETQYF. The CDR3, as DNA: TGTGCCAGCAGCTTAGGAGGGGCTAGCGGGGGACAAGAGACCCAGTACTTC. Full variable domain (rest looked up from reference TRBV7-9 and TRBJ2-5): DTGVSQNPRHKITKRGQNVTFRCDPISEHNRLYWYRQTLGQGPEFLTYFQNEAQLEKSRLLSDRFSAERPKGSFSTLEIQRTEQGDSAMYLCASSLGGASGGQETQYFGPGTRLLVL.